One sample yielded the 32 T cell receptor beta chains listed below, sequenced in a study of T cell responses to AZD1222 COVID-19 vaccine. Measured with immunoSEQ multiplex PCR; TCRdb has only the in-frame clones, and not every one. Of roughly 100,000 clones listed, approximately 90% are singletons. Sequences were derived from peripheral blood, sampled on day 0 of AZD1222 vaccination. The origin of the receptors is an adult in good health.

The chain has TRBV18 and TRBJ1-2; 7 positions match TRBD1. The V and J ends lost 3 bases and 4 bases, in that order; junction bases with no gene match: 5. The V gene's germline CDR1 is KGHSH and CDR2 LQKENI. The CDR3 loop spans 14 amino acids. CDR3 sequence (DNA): TGTGCCAGCTCACCGGGACAGATCGTCTATGGCTACACCTTC. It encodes CASSPGQIVYGYTF.

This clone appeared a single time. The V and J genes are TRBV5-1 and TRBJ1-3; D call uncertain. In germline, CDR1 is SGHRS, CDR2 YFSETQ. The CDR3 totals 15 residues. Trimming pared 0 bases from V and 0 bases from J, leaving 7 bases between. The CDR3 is CASSLDPSSGNTIYF. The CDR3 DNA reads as TGCGCCAGCAGCTTGGACCCCAGCTCTGGAAACACCATATATTTT.

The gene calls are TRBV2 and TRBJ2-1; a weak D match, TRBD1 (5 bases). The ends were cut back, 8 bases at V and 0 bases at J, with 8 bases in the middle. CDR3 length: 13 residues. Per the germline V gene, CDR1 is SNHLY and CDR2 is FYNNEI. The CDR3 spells CASSDTSYNEQFF. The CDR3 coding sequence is TGTGCCAGCTCGGACACCTCCTACAATGAGCAGTTCTTC.

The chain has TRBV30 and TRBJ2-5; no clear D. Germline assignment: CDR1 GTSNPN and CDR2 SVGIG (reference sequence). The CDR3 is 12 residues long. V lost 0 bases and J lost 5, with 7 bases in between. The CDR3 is CAWSVLVETQYF. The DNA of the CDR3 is TGTGCCTGGAGTGTACTTGTCGAGACCCAGTACTTC.

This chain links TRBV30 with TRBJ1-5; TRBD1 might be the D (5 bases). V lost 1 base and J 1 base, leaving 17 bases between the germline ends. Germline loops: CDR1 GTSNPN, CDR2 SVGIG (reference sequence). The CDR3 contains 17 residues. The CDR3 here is CAWSGGGGVLSNQPQHF. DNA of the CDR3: TGTGCCTGGAGTGGGGGCGGGGGGGTGTTAAGCAATCAGCCCCAGCATTTT.

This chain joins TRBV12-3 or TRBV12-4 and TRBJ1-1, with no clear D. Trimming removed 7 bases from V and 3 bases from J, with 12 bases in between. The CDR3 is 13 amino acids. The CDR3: CASNLGLYTEAFF. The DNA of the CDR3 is TGTGCCAGCAATTTGGGTCTGTACACTGAAGCTTTCTTT.

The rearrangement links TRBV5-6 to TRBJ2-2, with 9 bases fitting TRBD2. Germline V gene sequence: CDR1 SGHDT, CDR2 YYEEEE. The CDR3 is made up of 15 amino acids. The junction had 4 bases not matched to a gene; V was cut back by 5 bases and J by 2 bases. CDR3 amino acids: CASSRLAANTGELFF. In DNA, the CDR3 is TGTGCCAGCAGTCGACTAGCGGCTAACACCGGGGAGCTGTTTTTT.

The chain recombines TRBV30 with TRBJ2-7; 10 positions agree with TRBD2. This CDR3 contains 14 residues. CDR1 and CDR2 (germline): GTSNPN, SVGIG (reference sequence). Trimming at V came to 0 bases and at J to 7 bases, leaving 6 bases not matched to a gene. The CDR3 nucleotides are TGTGCCTGGAGTGTCCTAGCGGGAGTAGGGGAGCAGTACTTC. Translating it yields CAWSVLAGVGEQYF.

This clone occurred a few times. The CDR3 protein is CASSPNSNQPQHF. DNA for the CDR3: TGTGCCAGCAGCCCCAATAGCAATCAGCCCCAGCATTTT. V gene TRBV7-2 combines with J gene TRBJ1-5, with D unclear. Per germline, CDR1 SGHTA and CDR2 FQGNSA. The CDR3 totals 13 residues. Deletions cut 5 bases from V and 0 bases from J, with 5 bases between.

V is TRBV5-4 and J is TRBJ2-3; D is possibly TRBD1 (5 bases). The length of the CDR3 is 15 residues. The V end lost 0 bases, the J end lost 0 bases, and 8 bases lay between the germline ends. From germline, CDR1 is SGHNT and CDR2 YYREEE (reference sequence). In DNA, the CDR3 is TGTGCCAGCAGCTTGGGGGGCGGAAGCACAGATACGCAGTATTTT. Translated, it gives CASSLGGGSTDTQYF.

CDR3 bases: TGTGCCAGCAGTCTCGGACAGTACTCTAACTATGGCTACACCTTC. Encoded protein: CASSLGQYSNYGYTF. The rearrangement joins TRBV6-2 or TRBV6-3 to TRBJ1-2; maybe TRBD1 (6 bases). Germline CDR1 reads MNHEY; CDR2 reads SVGEGT. Trimming cost V 5 bases and J 0 bases, with 13 bases left between them. The CDR3 runs 15 residues.

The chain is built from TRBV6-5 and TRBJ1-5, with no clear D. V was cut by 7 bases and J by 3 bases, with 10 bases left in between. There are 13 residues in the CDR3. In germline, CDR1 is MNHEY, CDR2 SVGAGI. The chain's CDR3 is CASTTGANQPQHF. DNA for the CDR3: TGTGCCAGCACGACCGGCGCCAATCAGCCCCAGCATTTT.

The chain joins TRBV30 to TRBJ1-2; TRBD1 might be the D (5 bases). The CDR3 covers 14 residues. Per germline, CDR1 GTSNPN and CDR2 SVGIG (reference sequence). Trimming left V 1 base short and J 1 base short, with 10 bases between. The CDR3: CAWSGRAHNYGYTF. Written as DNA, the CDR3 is TGTGCCTGGAGTGGCAGGGCTCATAACTATGGCTACACCTTC.

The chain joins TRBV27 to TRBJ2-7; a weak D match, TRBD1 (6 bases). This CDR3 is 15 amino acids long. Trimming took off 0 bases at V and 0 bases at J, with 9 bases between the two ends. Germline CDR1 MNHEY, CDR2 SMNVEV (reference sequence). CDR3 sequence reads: CASSLSPDSSYEQYF. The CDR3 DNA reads TGTGCCAGCAGTTTATCGCCGGACAGCTCCTACGAGCAGTACTTC.

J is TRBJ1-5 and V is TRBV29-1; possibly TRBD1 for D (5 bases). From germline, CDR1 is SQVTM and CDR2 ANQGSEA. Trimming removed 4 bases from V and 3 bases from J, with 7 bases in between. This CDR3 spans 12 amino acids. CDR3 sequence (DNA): TGCAGCGTTGGAGGGGCCAATCAGCCCCAGCATTTT. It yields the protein CSVGGANQPQHF. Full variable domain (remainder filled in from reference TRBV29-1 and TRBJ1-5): SAVISQKPSRDICQRGTSLTIQCQVDSQVTMMFWYRQQPGQSLTLIATANQGSEATYESGFVIDKFPISRPNLTFSTLTVSNMSPEDSSIYLCSVGGANQPQHFGDGTRLSIL.

Written as DNA, the CDR3 is TGTGCCAGCAGCTTAAAAGGGGCCCCCGGAGATGAGCAGTTCTTC. This encodes CASSLKGAPGDEQFF. The V gene is TRBV7-3, the J gene TRBJ2-1; D possibly corresponds to TRBD1 (5 bases). From germline, CDR1 is SGHTA and CDR2 FQGTGA. V was cut by 1 base and J by 8 bases, with 15 bases left in between. The CDR3 runs 15 residues.

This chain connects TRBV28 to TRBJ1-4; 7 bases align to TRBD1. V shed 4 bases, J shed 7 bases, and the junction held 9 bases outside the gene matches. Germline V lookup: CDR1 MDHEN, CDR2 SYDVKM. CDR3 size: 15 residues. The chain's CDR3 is CASSSGQTGAEKLFF. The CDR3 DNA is TGTGCCAGCAGTTCGGGACAGACTGGGGCTGAAAAACTGTTTTTT.

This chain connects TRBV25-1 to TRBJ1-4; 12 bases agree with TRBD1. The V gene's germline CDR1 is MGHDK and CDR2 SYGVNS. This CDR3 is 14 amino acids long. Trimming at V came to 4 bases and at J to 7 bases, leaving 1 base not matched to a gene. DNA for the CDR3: TGTGCCAGCAGTGGGGACAGGGGGCGTGAAAAACTGTTTTTT. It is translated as CASSGDRGREKLFF.

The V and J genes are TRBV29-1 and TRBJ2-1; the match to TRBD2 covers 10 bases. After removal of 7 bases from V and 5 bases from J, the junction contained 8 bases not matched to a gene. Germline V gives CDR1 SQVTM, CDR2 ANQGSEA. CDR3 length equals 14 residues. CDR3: CSAQRGLANNEQFF. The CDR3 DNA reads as TGCAGCGCACAAAGGGGACTAGCGAACAATGAGCAGTTCTTC.

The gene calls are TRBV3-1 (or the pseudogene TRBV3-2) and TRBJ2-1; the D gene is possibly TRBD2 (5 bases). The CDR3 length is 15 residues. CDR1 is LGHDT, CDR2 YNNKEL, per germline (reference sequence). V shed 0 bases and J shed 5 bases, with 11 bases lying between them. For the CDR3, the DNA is TGTGCCAGCAGCCAAGATGTTAGCGAACACAATGAGCAGTTCTTC. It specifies CASSQDVSEHNEQFF.

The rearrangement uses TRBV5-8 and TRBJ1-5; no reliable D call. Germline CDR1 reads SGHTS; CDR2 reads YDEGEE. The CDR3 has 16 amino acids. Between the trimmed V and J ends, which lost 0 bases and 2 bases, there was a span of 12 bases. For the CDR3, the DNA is TGTGCCAGCAGCTTGGCCAGGACGGCGGGCAATCAGCCCCAGCATTTT. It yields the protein CASSLARTAGNQPQHF.

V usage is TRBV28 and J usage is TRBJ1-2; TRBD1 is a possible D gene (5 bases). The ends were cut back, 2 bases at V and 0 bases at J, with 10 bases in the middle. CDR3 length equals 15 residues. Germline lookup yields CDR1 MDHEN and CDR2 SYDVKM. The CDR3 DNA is TGTGCCAGCAGTTTACGCCAGGGAGCTAACTATGGCTACACCTTC. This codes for CASSLRQGANYGYTF.

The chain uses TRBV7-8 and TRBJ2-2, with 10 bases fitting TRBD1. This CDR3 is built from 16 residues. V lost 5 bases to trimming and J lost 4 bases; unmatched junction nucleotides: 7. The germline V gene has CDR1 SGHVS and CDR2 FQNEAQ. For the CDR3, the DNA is TGTGCCAGCAGCCCCCGACGGACAGGGGGCACCGGGGAGCTGTTTTTT. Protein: CASSPRRTGGTGELFF.

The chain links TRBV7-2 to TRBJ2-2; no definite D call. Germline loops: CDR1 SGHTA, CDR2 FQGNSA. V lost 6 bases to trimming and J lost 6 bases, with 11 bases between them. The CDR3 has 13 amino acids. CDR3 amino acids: CASRPRVAGELFF. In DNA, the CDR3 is TGTGCCAGCAGGCCCCGCGTGGCCGGGGAGCTGTTTTTT.

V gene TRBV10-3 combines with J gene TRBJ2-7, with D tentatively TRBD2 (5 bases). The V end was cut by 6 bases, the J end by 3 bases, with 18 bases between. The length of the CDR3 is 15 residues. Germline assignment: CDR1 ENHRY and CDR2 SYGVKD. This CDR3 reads CAISDSGITVYEQYF. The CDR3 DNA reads TGTGCCATCAGCGATTCCGGGATCACGGTCTACGAGCAGTACTTC.

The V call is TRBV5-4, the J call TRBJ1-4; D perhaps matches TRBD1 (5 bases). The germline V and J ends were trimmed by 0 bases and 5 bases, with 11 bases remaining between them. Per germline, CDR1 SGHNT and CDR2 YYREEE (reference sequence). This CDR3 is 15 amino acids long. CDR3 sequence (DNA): TGTGCCAGCAGCTTGGGGTTCGGGGGGAATGAAAAACTGTTTTTT. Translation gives CASSLGFGGNEKLFF.

CDR3 DNA sequence: TGTGCCACCAGTGCCTCCGGGACGTATGGCTACACCTTC. As protein: CATSASGTYGYTF. V is TRBV24-1 and J is TRBJ1-2, with D possibly TRBD1 on 5 matching bases. V was pared by 5 bases and J by 5 bases, with 11 bases between. CDR3 length: 13 amino acids. Germline CDR1 and CDR2: KGHDR and SFDVKD.

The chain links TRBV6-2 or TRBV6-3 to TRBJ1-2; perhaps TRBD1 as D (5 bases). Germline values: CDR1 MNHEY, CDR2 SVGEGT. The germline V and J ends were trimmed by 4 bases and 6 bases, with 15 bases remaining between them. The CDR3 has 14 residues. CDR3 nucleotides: TGTGCCAGCAGTTTCTCCGGGTTAGGGGATGGCTACACCTTC. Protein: CASSFSGLGDGYTF.

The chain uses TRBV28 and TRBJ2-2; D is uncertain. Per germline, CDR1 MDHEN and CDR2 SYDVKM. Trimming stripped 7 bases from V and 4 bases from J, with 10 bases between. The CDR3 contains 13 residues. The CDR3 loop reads CASIYSSTGELFF. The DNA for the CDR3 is TGTGCCAGCATTTACAGCAGCACCGGGGAGCTGTTTTTT. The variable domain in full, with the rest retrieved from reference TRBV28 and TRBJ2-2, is DVKVTQSSRYLVKRTGEKVFLECVQDMDHENMFWYRQDPGLGLRLIYFSYDVKMKEKGDIPEGYSVSREKKERFSLILESASTNQTSMYLCASIYSSTGELFFGEGSRLTVL.

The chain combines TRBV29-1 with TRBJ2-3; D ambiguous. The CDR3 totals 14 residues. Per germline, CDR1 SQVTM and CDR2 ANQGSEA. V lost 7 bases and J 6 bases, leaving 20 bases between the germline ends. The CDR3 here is CSATTQTSHDTQYF. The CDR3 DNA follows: TGCAGCGCTACTACTCAGACCAGCCACGATACGCAGTATTTT.

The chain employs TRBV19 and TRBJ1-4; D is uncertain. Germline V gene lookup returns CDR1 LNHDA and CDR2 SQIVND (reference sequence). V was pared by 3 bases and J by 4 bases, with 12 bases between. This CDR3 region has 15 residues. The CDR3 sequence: CASSIRRQLNEKLFF. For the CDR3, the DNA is TGTGCCAGTAGTATTCGAAGGCAGCTTAATGAAAAACTGTTTTTT.

In DNA, the CDR3 is TGTGCCAGCAGCTTAGACCCCCACTACAATGAGCAGTTCTTC. Translating gives CASSLDPHYNEQFF. This chain connects TRBV7-3 to TRBJ2-1; D gene ambiguous. The ends were cut back, 2 bases at V and 3 bases at J, with 8 bases in the middle. The germline CDR1 and CDR2 sequences are SGHTA and FQGTGA. The CDR3 sequence is 14 residues long.